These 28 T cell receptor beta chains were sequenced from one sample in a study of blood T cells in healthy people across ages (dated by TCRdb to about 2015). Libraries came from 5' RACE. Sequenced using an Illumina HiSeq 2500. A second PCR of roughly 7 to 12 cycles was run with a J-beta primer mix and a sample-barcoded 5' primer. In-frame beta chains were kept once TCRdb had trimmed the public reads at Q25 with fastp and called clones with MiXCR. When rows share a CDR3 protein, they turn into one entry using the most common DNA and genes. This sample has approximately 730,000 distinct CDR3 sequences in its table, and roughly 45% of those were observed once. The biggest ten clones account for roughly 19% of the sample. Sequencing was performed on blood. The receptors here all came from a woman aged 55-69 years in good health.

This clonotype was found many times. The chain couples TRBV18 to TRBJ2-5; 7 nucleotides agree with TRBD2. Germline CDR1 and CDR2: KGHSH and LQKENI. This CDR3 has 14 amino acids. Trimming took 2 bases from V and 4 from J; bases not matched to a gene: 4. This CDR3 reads CASSPGLGGETQYF. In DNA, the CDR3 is TGTGCCAGCTCACCAGGACTAGGAGGAGAGACCCAGTACTTC.

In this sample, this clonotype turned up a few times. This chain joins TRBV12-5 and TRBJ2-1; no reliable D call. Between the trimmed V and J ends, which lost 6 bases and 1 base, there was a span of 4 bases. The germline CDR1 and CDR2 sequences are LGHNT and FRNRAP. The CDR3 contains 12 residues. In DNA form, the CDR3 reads TGTGCTAGTGGCCCTTCCTACAATGAGCAGTTCTTC. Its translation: CASGPSYNEQFF.

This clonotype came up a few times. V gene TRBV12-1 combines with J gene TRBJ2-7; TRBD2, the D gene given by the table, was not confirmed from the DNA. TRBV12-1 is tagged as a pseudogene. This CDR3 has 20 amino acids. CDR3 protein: CASRRDIGEFRTSDTYEQYF. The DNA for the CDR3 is TGTGCCAGCAGAAGGGACATCGGGGAGTTCAGGACTAGCGATACCTACGAGCAGTACTTC.

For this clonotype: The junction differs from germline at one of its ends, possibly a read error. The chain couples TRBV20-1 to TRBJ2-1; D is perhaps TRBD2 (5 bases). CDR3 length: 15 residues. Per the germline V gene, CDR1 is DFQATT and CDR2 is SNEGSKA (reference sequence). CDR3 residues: CIATSSGGSYNEQFF. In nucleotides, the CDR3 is TGCATTGCTACCTCCAGCGGAGGCTCCTACAATGAGCAGTTCTTC.

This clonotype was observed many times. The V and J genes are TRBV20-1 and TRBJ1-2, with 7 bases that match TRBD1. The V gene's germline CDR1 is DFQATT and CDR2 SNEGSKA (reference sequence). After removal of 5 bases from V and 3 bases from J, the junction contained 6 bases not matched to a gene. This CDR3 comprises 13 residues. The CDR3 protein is CSAFTQGDYGYTF. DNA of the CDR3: TGCAGTGCTTTTACCCAGGGGGACTATGGCTACACCTTC.

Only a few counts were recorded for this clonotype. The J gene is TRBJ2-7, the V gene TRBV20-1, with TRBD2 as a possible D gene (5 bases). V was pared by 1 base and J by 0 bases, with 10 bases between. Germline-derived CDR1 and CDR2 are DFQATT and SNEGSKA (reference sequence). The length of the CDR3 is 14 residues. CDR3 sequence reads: CSARAPSFSYEQYF. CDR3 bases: TGCAGTGCTAGAGCGCCTAGCTTCTCCTACGAGCAGTACTTC.

CDR3: CASSPGTGVEETQFF. The CDR3 DNA reads TGCGCCAGCAGTCCCGGGACAGGGGTTGAGGAGACCCAGTTCTTC. This chain uses TRBV23-1 with TRBJ2-1, with 10 bases fitting TRBD1. TRBV23-1 is recorded as an ORF, its role being uncertain. The CDR3 has 15 residues. With 4 bases clipped from V and 13 bases from J, the junction kept 13 bases outside the gene matches.

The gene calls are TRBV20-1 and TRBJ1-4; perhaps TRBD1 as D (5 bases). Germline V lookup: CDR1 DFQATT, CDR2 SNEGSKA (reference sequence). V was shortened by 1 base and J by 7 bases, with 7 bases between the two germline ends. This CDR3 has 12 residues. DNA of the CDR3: TGCAGTGCTAGAGTGGGGCGTGAAAAACTGTTTTTT. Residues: CSARVGREKLFF.

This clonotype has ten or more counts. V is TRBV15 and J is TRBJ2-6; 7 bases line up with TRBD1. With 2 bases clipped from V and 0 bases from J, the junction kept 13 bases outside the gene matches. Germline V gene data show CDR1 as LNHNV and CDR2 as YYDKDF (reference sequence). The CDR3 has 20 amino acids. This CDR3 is CATSRLSLGQTSSGANVLTF. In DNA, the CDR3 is TGTGCCACCAGCAGACTATCGCTGGGACAGACCAGCTCTGGGGCCAACGTCCTGACTTTC.

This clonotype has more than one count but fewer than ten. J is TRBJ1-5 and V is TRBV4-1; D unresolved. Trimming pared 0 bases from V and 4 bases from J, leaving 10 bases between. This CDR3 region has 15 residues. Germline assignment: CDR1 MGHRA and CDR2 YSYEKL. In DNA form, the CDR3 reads TGCGCCAGCAGCCAAGAACGGGTCGCGAATCAGCCCCAGCATTTT. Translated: CASSQERVANQPQHF.

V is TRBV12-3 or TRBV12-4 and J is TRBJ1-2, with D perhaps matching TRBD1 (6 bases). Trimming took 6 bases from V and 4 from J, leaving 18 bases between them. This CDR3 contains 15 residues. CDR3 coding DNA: TGTGCCAGCAGGACGGACAGCCTAATAGGCTATGGCTACACCTTC. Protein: CASRTDSLIGYGYTF.

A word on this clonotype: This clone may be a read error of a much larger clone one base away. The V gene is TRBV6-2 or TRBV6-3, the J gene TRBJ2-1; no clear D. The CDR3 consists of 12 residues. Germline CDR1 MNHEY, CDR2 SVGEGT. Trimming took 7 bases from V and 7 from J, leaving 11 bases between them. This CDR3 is CASKDLPNEQFF. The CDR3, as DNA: TGTGCCAGCAAAGACCTACCGAATGAGCAGTTCTTC.

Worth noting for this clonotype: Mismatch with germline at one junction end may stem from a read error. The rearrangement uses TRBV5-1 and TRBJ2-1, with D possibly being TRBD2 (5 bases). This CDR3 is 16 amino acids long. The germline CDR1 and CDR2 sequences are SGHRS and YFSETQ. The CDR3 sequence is CASGLGGSSTHNEQFF. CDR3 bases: TGCGCCAGCGGCTTAGGCGGGTCCTCTACCCACAATGAGCAGTTCTTC.

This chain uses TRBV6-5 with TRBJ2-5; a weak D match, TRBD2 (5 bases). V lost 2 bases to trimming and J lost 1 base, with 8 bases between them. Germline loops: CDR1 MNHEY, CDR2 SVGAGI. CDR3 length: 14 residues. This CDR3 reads CASSYDRGQETQYF. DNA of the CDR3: TGTGCCAGCAGTTACGATCGGGGCCAAGAGACCCAGTACTTC.

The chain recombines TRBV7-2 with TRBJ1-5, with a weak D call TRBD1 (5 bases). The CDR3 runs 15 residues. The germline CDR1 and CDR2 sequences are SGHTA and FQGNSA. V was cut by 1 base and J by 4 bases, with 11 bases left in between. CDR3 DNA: TGTGCCAGCAGCTTAGAAAGGGGTAGGAATCAGCCCCAGCATTTT. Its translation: CASSLERGRNQPQHF.

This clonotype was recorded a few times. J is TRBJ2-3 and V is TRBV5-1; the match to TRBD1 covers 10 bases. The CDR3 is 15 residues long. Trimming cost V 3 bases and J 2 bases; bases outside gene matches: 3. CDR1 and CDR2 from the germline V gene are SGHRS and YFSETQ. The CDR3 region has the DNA TGCGCCAGCAGCTCCGGGACAGGGGACACAGATACGCAGTATTTT. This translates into CASSSGTGDTDTQYF.

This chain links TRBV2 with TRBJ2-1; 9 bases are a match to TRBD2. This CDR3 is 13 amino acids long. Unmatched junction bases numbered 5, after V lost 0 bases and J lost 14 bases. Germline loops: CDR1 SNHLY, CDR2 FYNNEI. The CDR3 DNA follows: TGTGCCAGCAGTGAAGCGTTAGCGGGGGCCAAGTTCTTC. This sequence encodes CASSEALAGAKFF.

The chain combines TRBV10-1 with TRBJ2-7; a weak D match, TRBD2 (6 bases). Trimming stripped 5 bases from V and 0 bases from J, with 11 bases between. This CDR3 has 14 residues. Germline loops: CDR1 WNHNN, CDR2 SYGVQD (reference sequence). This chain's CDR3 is CASSPRGTSYEQYF. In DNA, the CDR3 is TGCGCCAGCAGTCCTCGGGGGACCTCCTACGAGCAGTACTTC.

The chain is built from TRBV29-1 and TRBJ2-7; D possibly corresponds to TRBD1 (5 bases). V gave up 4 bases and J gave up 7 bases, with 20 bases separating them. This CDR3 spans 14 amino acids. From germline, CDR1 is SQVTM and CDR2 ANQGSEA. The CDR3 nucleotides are TGCAGCGTTGGGACACATCGAAAGGACAATGAGCAGTACTTC. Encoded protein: CSVGTHRKDNEQYF.

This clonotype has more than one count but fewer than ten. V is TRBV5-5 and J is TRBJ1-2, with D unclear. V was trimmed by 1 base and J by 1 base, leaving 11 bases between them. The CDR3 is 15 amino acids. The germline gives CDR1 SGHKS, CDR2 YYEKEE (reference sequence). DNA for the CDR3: TGTGCCAGCAGCTTGTCCGCGGCGGATAACTATGGCTACACCTTC. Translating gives CASSLSAADNYGYTF.

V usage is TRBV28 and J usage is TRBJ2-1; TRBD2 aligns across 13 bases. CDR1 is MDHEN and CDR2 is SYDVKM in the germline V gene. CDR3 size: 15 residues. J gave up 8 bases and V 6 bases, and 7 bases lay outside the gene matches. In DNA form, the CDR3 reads TGTGCCAGCAGCAGGACTAGCGGGAGCCGTTATGAGCAGTTCTTC. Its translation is CASSRTSGSRYEQFF.

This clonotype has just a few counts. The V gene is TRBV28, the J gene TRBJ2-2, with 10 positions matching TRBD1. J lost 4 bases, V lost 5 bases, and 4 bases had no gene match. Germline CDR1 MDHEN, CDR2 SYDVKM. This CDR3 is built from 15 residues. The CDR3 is CASSPGTGATGELFF. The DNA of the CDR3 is TGTGCCAGCAGTCCCGGGACAGGGGCCACCGGGGAGCTGTTTTTT.

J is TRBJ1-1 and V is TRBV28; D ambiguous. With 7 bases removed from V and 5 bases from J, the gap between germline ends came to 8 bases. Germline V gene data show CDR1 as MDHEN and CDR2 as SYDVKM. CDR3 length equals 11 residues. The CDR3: CASIERTEAFF. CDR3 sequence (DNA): TGTGCCAGCATTGAAAGGACTGAAGCTTTCTTT.

CDR3 nucleotides: TGTGCCAGCAGCGGAGAGGTGACTAGCGATTACGAGCAGTACTTC. Translated: CASSGEVTSDYEQYF. This chain links TRBV9 with TRBJ2-7, with TRBD2 matching over 8 bases. Germline V CDR1 and CDR2: SGDLS, YYNGEE. This CDR3 is 15 amino acids long. The V and J ends lost 3 bases and 4 bases, in that order; junction bases with no gene match: 9.

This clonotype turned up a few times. CDR3 loop: CAISNSREQETQYF. CDR3 coding DNA: TGTGCCATCAGCAATAGTCGGGAGCAAGAGACCCAGTACTTC. V is TRBV10-3 and J is TRBJ2-5; tentative D call: TRBD2 (6 bases). V gave up 6 bases and J gave up 2 bases, with 13 bases separating them. This CDR3 is built from 14 residues. Germline CDR1 is ENHRY and CDR2 is SYGVKD.

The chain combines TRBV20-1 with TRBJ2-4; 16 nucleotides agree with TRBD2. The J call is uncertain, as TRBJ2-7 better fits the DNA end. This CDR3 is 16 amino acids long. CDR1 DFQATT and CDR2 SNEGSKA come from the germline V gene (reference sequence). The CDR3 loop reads CSTLGTSGRAAYEQYF. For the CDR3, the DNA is TGCAGTACCCTCGGGACTAGCGGGAGGGCCGCTTACGAGCAGTACTTC.

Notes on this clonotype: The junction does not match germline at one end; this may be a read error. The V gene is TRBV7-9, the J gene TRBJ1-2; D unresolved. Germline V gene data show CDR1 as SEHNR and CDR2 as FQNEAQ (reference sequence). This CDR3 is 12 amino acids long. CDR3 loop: CANSLEGPGYTF. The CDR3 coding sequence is TGTGCCAACAGCTTAGAGGGCCCCGGCTACACCTTC.

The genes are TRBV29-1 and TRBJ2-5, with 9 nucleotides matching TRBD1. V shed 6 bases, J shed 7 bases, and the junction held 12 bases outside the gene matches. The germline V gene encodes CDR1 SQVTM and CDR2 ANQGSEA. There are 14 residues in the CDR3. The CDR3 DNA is TGCAGCGTCGAGGGCGGGACAGGGTTTGTGACCCAGTACTTC. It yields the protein CSVEGGTGFVTQYF.